This entry is about one T cell receptor (beta chain). Its recognized antigen is unknown. Qualities for individual bases were not recorded, and no much larger clone is one base off. Systemically healthy Caucasian individuals from Russia, approximately 39 in total and aged roughly 6 to 100 years, were included as donors. Roughly 9 milliliters of peripheral blood were drawn from each donor into EDTA-treated Vacutainer tubes. Ficoll-Paque density-gradient centrifugation was used to isolate PBMCs, with at least 6 million per sample. Trizol reagent was used to extract total RNA from the PBMCs, yielding at least 6 micrograms per sample. For every donor, an aliquot of PBMCs went through flow cytometry to measure the percentages of naive CD45RAhigh/CD27high T cells. Library preparation was by 5' RACE. Sequencing took place on an Illumina HiSeq 2500. A second PCR of roughly 6 to 11 cycles was run with a J-beta primer mix and a sample-barcoded 5' primer. A template-switch 5' adaptor carrying 12 random nucleotides introduced a unique molecular identifier onto each TCR beta cDNA molecule. Each sample yielded at least 3 million CDR3-containing paired-end reads. The Mint cDNA synthesis kit, primed by a TRBC-specific oligonucleotide, was used to synthesize first-strand cDNA from all RNA. Following uracil-DNA glycosylase treatment, all cDNA underwent a first 18-cycle PCR with the universal primers M1SS and BC2_uni_R. The original pipeline was this. Normalization of each sample was performed by random selection of 1 million high-quality reads, each carrying a distinct molecular identifier. Reads with shared molecular identifiers were discarded instead of being binned into consensus sequences. MiTCR, set to a Q25 quality threshold and the strictest error-elimination algorithm, was used for CDR3 identification, clonotype clustering and error correction. A nonparametric unseen species model with Euler transformation was used to estimate a lower bound on total TCR beta diversity. TCRdb's own reprocessing of the public reads used fastp at Q25 and MiXCR and kept productive beta chains. Identical CDR3 protein sequences are pooled into one entry, listed with their most common genes and DNA. For this entry, the V and J calls and clone size follow TCRdb and not the study's own pipeline. The sample contains over 950,000 distinct CDR3 sequences, around two fifths of them found a single time. 13% of the sample rests with the top ten.

The data originate from a study of blood T cells in healthy people across ages (dated by TCRdb to 2013 to 2016). Turning to the overall study: In model experiments, template switching captured about one uniquely barcoded TCR beta cDNA molecule for every two T cells. To avoid experimental bias, donors of different ages were distributed randomly across sequencing lanes. Age-related changes in TCR beta repertoire diversity were measured in the study by deep sequencing normalized with unique cDNA molecular identifiers. The donors were divided into four age groups: young (average about 15 years), middle-aged (approximately 39), aged (approximately 64) and long-lived (around 87). For two donors (one aged 18 to 29 and one aged 80 or older), the study analyzed two additional independent replicas of 1 million unique cDNA reads from the same blood draw. Study-wide findings and limitations: Estimates of total diversity based on one million sequenced T cells were considered lower bounds and underestimates. Since profiling was done on bulk unsorted PBMCs, naive and antigen-experienced compartments could not be conclusively compared. As age increased, observed TCR beta diversity per million T cells dropped in a roughly linear way, and a significant reduction was already evident by age around 41. The percentage of naive T cells measured by flow cytometry correlated strongly with observed TCR beta diversity. Compared with the aged group, more naive CD4+ T cells, fewer expanded clones and increased TCR diversity were shown by the long-lived group, suggesting age selection. The CMV infection status of donors was not known, potentially confounding age-related changes in expanded clonotypes.

The sequenced material came from blood. The receptor's source is a man younger than 35 in good health.

The DNA reads TGTGCCAGCAGCTTAGGCCGCCAGGAAGCTTTCTTT. It translates to CASSLGRQEAFF. Rearrangement joined TRBV7-9 to TRBJ1-1; the D gene cannot be resolved reliably. Deletion took 1 base off V and 8 bases off J, with a span of 8 bases between the germline ends. The CDR3, cysteine through phenylalanine, is 12 amino acids long. The kept DNA is CDR3 alone, 36 bases in frame from the first base. Taken from the germline V gene (reference sequence), the CDR1 and CDR2 loops are SEHNR and FQNEAQ.